Below, one TCR beta chain is given with its context. Its antigen is unknown. The sample holds no much larger clone one base away, and base qualities are not on file. The record originates from a study of control samples from healthy donors and cancer patients (TCRdb year 2020). The protocol used for the library was the immunoSEQ multiplex PCR assay. The source is immuneACCESS, and TCRdb retained only in-frame sequences with V and J called. Part of the clones is not carried over; for the studies checked, unresolved V genes explain less than half of this, and the remainder is unexplained. The sample contains under 300,000 clones, around 80% of them found a single time. Roughly 14% of the sample belongs to the ten largest clones. CDR1 and CDR2, per the germline V gene, are WSHSY and SAAADI. Relative to germline, V is 3 bases shorter and J is 3 bases shorter, with 16 bases between their ends. The CDR3 contains 16 residues, cysteine and phenylalanine counted. Of the read, only the CDR3 DNA is kept; its 48 bases are in frame from base 1.

The sequenced material came from PBMCs. Rearrangement joined TRBV10-2 to TRBJ2-3; TRBD2 could be the D gene, as 6 bases match. The TCR sequence derives from a woman in her fifties or sixties with lung cancer. The CDR3 region reads CASSDPTGTVTDTQYF. In nucleotides, the sequence is TGCGCCAGCAGTGACCCCACGGGGACTGTGACAGATACGCAGTATTTT.